The 10 T cell receptor beta chains below come from one sample, sequenced in a study of pediatric ulcerative colitis. Profiled with immunoSEQ multiplex PCR; TCRdb holds only in-frame clones, not every one. Of around 68,000 clones listed, 77% are singletons. What was sequenced was blood. The receptor source for this set is a boy aged 10-17 years with moderate ulcerative colitis.

The chain combines TRBV4-3 with TRBJ2-1; D perhaps matches TRBD2 (6 bases). Between the trimmed V and J ends, which lost 4 bases and 0 bases, there was a span of 19 bases. CDR1 and CDR2 (germline): LGHNA, YSLEER. The CDR3 has 18 residues. The CDR3 region has the DNA TGCGCCAGCAGCCGAGATGCTAGCGTTACAAGCTCCTACAATGAGCAGTTCTTC. Its translation is CASSRDASVTSSYNEQFF.

The chain joins TRBV30 to TRBJ2-1; 12 bases are a match to TRBD2. The CDR3 covers 18 residues. V was pared by 4 bases and J by 0 bases, with 10 bases of the junction left unmatched. Per the germline V gene, CDR1 is GTSNPN and CDR2 is SVGIG (reference sequence). For the CDR3, the DNA is TGTGCCTGGAACTCCGGGACTAGCGGGTCAAGCTCCTACAATGAGCAGTTCTTC. It is translated as CAWNSGTSGSSSYNEQFF.

This chain uses TRBV19 with TRBJ2-7; TRBD2 agrees at 8 bases. Germline V gives CDR1 LNHDA, CDR2 SQIVND (reference sequence). The CDR3 has 16 residues. V was clipped by 5 bases and J by 4 bases; unmatched bases: 13. The DNA of the CDR3 is TGTGCCAGTAGTGCCTCCGGGAGGGGATTTGGTTACGAGCAGTACTTC. Translation: CASSASGRGFGYEQYF. Together with reference TRBV19 and TRBJ2-7, the CDR3 gives the full variable domain: DGGITQSPKYLFRKEGQNVTLSCEQNLNHDAMYWYRQDPGQGLRLIYYSQIVNDFQKGDIAEGYSVSREKKESFPLTVTSAQKNPTAFYLCASSASGRGFGYEQYFGPGTRLTVT.

This clone was observed a handful of times. J is TRBJ1-5 and V is TRBV11-2; no definite D call. Trimming pared 0 bases from V and 7 bases from J, leaving 13 bases between. This CDR3 comprises 15 residues. Germline V gene data show CDR1 as SGHAT and CDR2 as FQNNGV. CDR3 residues: CASSLDRRAGQPQHF. The DNA of the CDR3 is TGTGCCAGCAGCTTAGATCGCCGGGCTGGACAGCCCCAGCATTTT.

This clone has only one observation. The genes are TRBV9 and TRBJ1-1; D perhaps matches TRBD1 (5 bases). The germline CDR1 and CDR2 sequences are SGDLS and YYNGEE. The CDR3 spans 14 residues. Trimming took off 0 bases at V and 5 bases at J, with 11 bases between the two ends. The CDR3 loop reads CASSVDGGRTEAFF. The DNA for the CDR3 is TGTGCCAGCAGCGTAGATGGGGGGAGGACTGAAGCTTTCTTT.

The rearrangement joins TRBV28 to TRBJ1-2; perhaps TRBD1 as D (6 bases). Germline loops: CDR1 MDHEN, CDR2 SYDVKM. V lost 10 bases and J lost 8, with 20 bases in between. The CDR3 consists of 13 residues. The CDR3 protein is CAITDSNIEGYTF. The DNA for the CDR3 is TGTGCCATCACGGACAGTAATATCGAGGGCTACACCTTC.

This sequence joins TRBV6-5 and TRBJ2-1; maybe TRBD1 (6 bases). V lost 5 bases and J lost 2, with 13 bases in between. This CDR3 comprises 15 residues. Per germline, CDR1 MNHEY and CDR2 SVGAGI. CDR3 coding DNA: TGTGCCAGCAGTAGGTCCGGGACAACCTACAATGAGCAGTTCTTC. Amino acids: CASSRSGTTYNEQFF.

The table lists this clone with a few counts. This sequence joins TRBV7-2 and TRBJ2-7; D remains unclear. The V end lost 5 bases, the J end lost 1 base, and 12 bases lay between the germline ends. The CDR3 totals 14 residues. Per germline, CDR1 SGHTA and CDR2 FQGNSA. The CDR3 coding sequence is TGTGCCAGCAGCCTAGACTGGGGTTCCTACGAGCAGTACTTC. It encodes CASSLDWGSYEQYF. Complete variable domain (other parts from reference TRBV7-2 and TRBJ2-7): GAGVSQSPSNKVTEKGKDVELRCDPISGHTALYWYRQSLGQGLEFLIYFQGNSAPDKSGLPSDRFSAERTGGSVSTLTIQRTQQEDSAVYLCASSLDWGSYEQYFGPGTRLTVT.

The genes are TRBV6-5 and TRBJ1-3, with 8 bases aligning to TRBD1. Per the germline V gene, CDR1 is MNHEY and CDR2 is SVGAGI. The CDR3 sequence is 14 residues long. The V and J ends lost 4 bases and 7 bases, in that order; junction bases with no gene match: 6. The DNA for the CDR3 is TGTGCCAGCAGTTTACAGGGGGGCCGGAACACCATATATTTT. Its translation: CASSLQGGRNTIYF.

This chain uses TRBV7-2 with TRBJ2-7, with 7 positions matching TRBD1. V shed 4 bases and J 4 bases; nucleotides not matched to a gene: 10. CDR3 length equals 15 residues. In germline, CDR1 is SGHTA, CDR2 FQGNSA. DNA for the CDR3: TGTGCCAGCAGCTCTTCCGGGACAGAAACATACGAGCAGTACTTC. It encodes CASSSSGTETYEQYF.